A selection of T cell receptor beta chains follows, all from one sample in a study of T cell repertoires in cytomegalovirus infection. One entry per CDR3 protein, called by TCRdb with MiXCR from the reads. The sample comprises hundreds of thousands of distinct CDR3 sequences, roughly 31% of which are singletons, and roughly 13% rests with the top ten. No cognate antigen is known for these TCRs. Sequenced here: cultured CD8+ T cells from PBMCs, sampled from culture after CMV antigen stimulation. The receptors come from a human donor in good health (CMV status not recorded). Some clones in this sample may be carry-over from other donors' samples. The CDR3 runs from the conserved cysteine through the conserved F or W. D genes are given only for firm matches. Part of the rows lack a size; the others show once, few, many or a class for expanded clones.

TGTGCCAGCAGTTTCAGGGGGTGGACTAGCGGGGGATCCTACAATGAGCAGTTCTTC | CASSFRGWTSGGSYNEQFF | TRBJ2-1 | . | TRBV6-6 | TRBD2
TGTGCCAGCAGTGTAACGACAGGACAGGGGGCCGCTGAAGCTTTCTTT | CASSVTTGQGAAEAFF | TRBJ1-1 | few | TRBV12-3/TRBV12-4 | TRBD1
TGTGCCACCCTGAAAAACAAAGAGACCCAGTACTTC | CATLKNKETQYF | TRBJ2-5 | . | TRBV6-6 | .
TGTGCCAGCAGCCTGACAGGGAAGAGATGGCCCCTCCACTTT | CASSLTGKRWPLHF | TRBJ1-6 | few | TRBV7-6 | TRBD1
TGTGCCAGCAGCCCCCAACCCGCAGATACGCAGTATTTT | CASSPQPADTQYF | TRBJ2-3 | many | TRBV7-6 | .
TGTGTCAGCAGCACCGACCGGGACAGGGAAAAGACCCAGTACTTC | CVSSTDRDREKTQYF | TRBJ2-5 | . | TRBV7-3 | TRBD1
TGTGCCAGCAGGAAAGGGCAGGCGGGACAAGAGACCCAGTACTTC | CASRKGQAGQETQYF | TRBJ2-5 | . | TRBV14 | .
TGCGCCAGCAGCTTGCGGAAGCAGGGGGCGAATGGAAACACCATATATTTT | CASSLRKQGANGNTIYF | TRBJ1-3 | . | TRBV5-1 | TRBD1
TGTGCCAGCAGCTACCGGGAGCAGGGGTTTGGCTACACCTTC | CASSYREQGFGYTF | TRBJ1-2 | . | TRBV7-9 | .
TGTGCCACCAGCACCACCGGGACTAGCGGGGGGTACTCCTACGAGCAGTACTTC | CATSTTGTSGGYSYEQYF | TRBJ2-7 | . | TRBV15 | TRBD2
TGTGCCAGCAGTCCTACAGGGGGCCAAAACTATGGCTACACCTTC | CASSPTGGQNYGYTF | TRBJ1-2 | many | TRBV7-2 | TRBD1
TGTGCCAGCAGCTTGGTCCTCCCATGGAATTCCTACAATGAGCAGTTCTTC | CASSLVLPWNSYNEQFF | TRBJ2-1 | few | TRBV5-6 | .
TGTGCCAGCAGAGAATCAACAGGGTTTGGCTACACCTTC | CASRESTGFGYTF | TRBJ1-2 | . | TRBV25-1 | .
TGTGCCAGCAGCTTAGACCAGGGAAACAATGAGCAGTTCTTC | CASSLDQGNNEQFF | TRBJ2-1 | many | TRBV11-3 | .
TGTGCCAGCAGCTCAACCGGGACAGCGTTCAATGAGCAGTTCTTC | CASSSTGTAFNEQFF | TRBJ2-1 | few | TRBV7-9 | TRBD1
TGTGCCAGCACCAAGACTAGCGGGGGCCTTAAGGGGACCCAGTACTTC | CASTKTSGGLKGTQYF | TRBJ2-5 | . | TRBV6-1 | TRBD2